Presented here are 9 T cell receptor beta chains from one specimen sequenced in a study of tumor and adjacent non-tumor tissue in lung cancer. RNA was extracted from bulk tissue without any cell sorting. Distant lung tissue was collected more than 3 cm away from the tumor edge. Three rounds of nested PCR, following a modified ARM-PCR protocol, produced the TCRbeta library. TCRdb fed the multiplex PCR reads into MiXCR, producing one record per CDR3 protein. Counted here are some 95,000 distinct CDR3 sequences, 75% to 90% occurring once; the ten biggest clones make up around 30%. The sample comprised distant non-tumor lung tissue. These receptor sequences come from a man aged 55 to 70 with small cell lung cancer.

The chain employs TRBV6-2 or TRBV6-3 and TRBJ1-5, with D uncertain. Judging by the DNA end, TRBJ2-3 fits better; the J call may be wrong. The germline V gene has CDR1 MNHEY and CDR2 SVGEGT. The CDR3 is 14 residues long. The CDR3 loop reads CASRRTVHNQPQYF. DNA for the CDR3: TGTGCCAGCAGGAGAACAGTGCACAATCAGCCCCAGTATTTT.

The sample holds one count of this clonotype. One end of the junction is discordant with germline, which a read error may explain. The chain recombines TRBV11-2 with TRBJ2-1, with D hard to call. Germline CDR1 and CDR2: SGHAT and FQNNGV. This CDR3 region has 14 residues. CDR3 sequence: CASSRDDPYNEQFF. As DNA, the CDR3 is TGTGCCAGCAGCAGAGACGATCCCTATAATGAGCAGTTCTTC.

To note about this clonotype: This is likely a read error, given that the CDR3 carries no conserved phenylalanine or tryptophan at its end. This chain uses TRBV4-1 with TRBJ2-3; tentatively, D is TRBD2 (6 bases). CDR3 length equals 14 residues. CDR1 and CDR2 (germline): MGHRA, YSYEKL. CDR3 coding DNA: TGCGTCAGCAGCCAAGCCGGACTATTCGATACGCAGTATTCT. The encoded protein is CVSSQAGLFDTQYS.

This clonotype was counted once. V usage is TRBV5-1 and J usage is TRBJ1-4; possibly TRBD1 for D (5 bases). The CDR3 extends over 13 amino acids. CDR1 and CDR2 (germline): SGHRS, YFSETQ. V was cut by 4 bases and J by 14 bases, with 18 bases left in between. The CDR3 coding sequence is TGCGCCAGCAGCAATACGGGGACGAGGACGCTGTTTTTT. This codes for CASSNTGTRTLFF. The variable domain in full, completed from reference TRBV5-1 and TRBJ1-4, reads KAGVTQTPRYLIKTRGQQVTLSCSPISGHRSVSWYQQTPGQGLQFLFEYFSETQRNKGNFPGRFSGRQFSNSRSEMNVSTLELGDSALYLCASSNTGTRTLFFGSGTQLSVL.

This clonotype was observed a handful of times. A single base separates this from a much larger clone, so it may be a read error. The V gene is TRBV10-2, the J gene TRBJ1-1; 10 bases align to TRBD1. The J segment lost 0 bases and the V segment lost 7 bases, leaving 8 bases of the junction unmatched. Germline V gives CDR1 WSHSY, CDR2 SAAADI. This CDR3 comprises 16 residues. CDR3 sequence: CASNVGQGILNTEAFF. CDR3 coding DNA: TGCGCCAGCAATGTGGGACAGGGGATTTTGAACACTGAAGCTTTCTTT.

Ten or more counts support this clonotype. This chain connects TRBV20-1 to TRBJ2-3; TRBD2 matches at 11 bases. J lost 3 bases, V lost 3 bases, and 8 bases had no gene match. CDR3 length equals 16 residues. Germline lookup yields CDR1 DFQATT and CDR2 SNEGSKA (reference sequence). CDR3 sequence reads: CSARATSGSRTDTQYF. For the CDR3, the DNA is TGCAGTGCTAGGGCTACTAGCGGGAGTCGGACAGATACGCAGTATTTT.

This clonotype has just a few counts. One end of the junction fails to match germline, which may point to a read error. The chain is built from TRBV4-1 and TRBJ2-2, with D possibly TRBD1 on 6 matching bases. CDR3 size: 15 residues. The germline V gene encodes CDR1 MGHRA and CDR2 YSYEKL. Written as DNA, the CDR3 is TGCGCTAGCAACAGCAGGGGCGCCTATACCGGGGAGCTGTTTTTT. Translating it yields CASNSRGAYTGELFF.

On this clonotype itself: Relative to the germline gene, one junction end is altered; a read error may explain this. J is TRBJ2-6 and V is TRBV6-6, with unresolved D. This CDR3 contains 17 residues. CDR1 MNHNY and CDR2 SVGAGI come from the germline V gene (reference sequence). The CDR3 nucleotides read TGTGCCAGCATTTACTCTGGTGGCGTCTCTGGGGCCAACGTCCTGACTTTC. Amino acids: CASIYSGGVSGANVLTF.

As concerns this clonotype: This may come from a read error, since a much larger clone is one base off. The chain recombines TRBV20-1 with TRBJ1-1, with no clear D. Germline CDR1 and CDR2: DFQATT and SNEGSKA (reference sequence). This CDR3 spans 15 amino acids. The CDR3 loop is CNAPTAGGGGTEAFF. In nucleotides, the CDR3 is TGCAATGCCCCCACAGCAGGAGGCGGCGGCACTGAAGCTTTCTTT.